Listed below are T cell receptor beta chains from one sample, sequenced in a study of blood T cell repertoires in COVID-19. The assay was immunoSEQ multiplex PCR, and TCRdb's table has in-frame clones only and misses some. Among 130,000 to 150,000 clones listed, approximately 88% were seen once. The sample was peripheral blood. The source of these receptors is a woman between 50 and 59 years old with acute or convalescent COVID-19. The CDR3 runs from the conserved cysteine through the conserved F or W. The order of the fields is CDR3 length, clone size, D gene, J gene, V gene, CDR3 protein, CDR3 DNA. D genes are given only for firm matches. Clone size is given for some rows only: seen once, a few or many times, or a class if the clone is expanded.

15	.	TRBD1	TRBJ2-1	TRBV5-1	CASSIAGTGVNEQFF	TGCGCCAGCAGCATCGCCGGGACAGGGGTCAATGAGCAGTTCTTC
15	.	TRBD1	TRBJ1-3	TRBV9	CASSADRGGGNTIYF	TGTGCCAGCAGCGCCGACAGGGGGGGTGGAAACACCATATATTTT
11	.	TRBD1	TRBJ1-3	TRBV3-1/TRBV3-2	CATTGDHDIYF	TGTGCCACGACAGGGGATCACGACATATATTTT
13	.	TRBD1	TRBJ2-7	TRBV30	CAFNPGQFVEQYF	TGTGCCTTTAATCCGGGACAGTTCGTGGAGCAGTACTTC
14	.	.	TRBJ2-3	TRBV3-1/TRBV3-2	CASSQLGSTDTQYF	TGTGCCAGCAGCCAGCTAGGTAGCACAGATACGCAGTATTTT
13	.	.	TRBJ2-1	TRBV9	CASSVDGGNEQFF	TGTGCCAGCAGCGTAGACGGGGGCAATGAGCAGTTCTTC
15	once	.	TRBJ1-4	TRBV18	CASSLQGRSNEKLFF	TGTGCCAGCTCTCTCCAGGGCCGTTCTAATGAAAAACTGTTTTTT
14	.	.	TRBJ2-7	TRBV7-2	CASSFSPGKYEQYF	TGTGCCAGCAGCTTCTCGCCAGGGAAATACGAGCAGTACTTC
15	.	.	TRBJ2-1	TRBV9	CASSVGSIAVDEQFF	TGTGCCAGCAGCGTAGGATCCATAGCTGTGGATGAGCAGTTCTTC
16	.	.	TRBJ1-5	TRBV7-6	CASSLGVRGYNQPQHF	TGTGCCAGCAGCTTAGGTGTCAGGGGATACAATCAGCCCCAGCATTTT
15	.	TRBD1	TRBJ2-1	TRBV4-1	CASSQSQGAYNEQFF	TGCGCCAGCAGCCAGTCGCAGGGGGCTTACAATGAGCAGTTCTTC
14	.	.	TRBJ1-1	TRBV6-5	CASSYSFTVSEAFF	TGTGCCAGCAGTTACTCGTTTACGGTATCTGAAGCTTTCTTT
15	.	.	TRBJ2-6	TRBV9	CASSVAVSGANVLTF	TGTGCCAGCAGCGTAGCCGTCTCTGGGGCCAACGTCCTGACTTTC
14	once	.	TRBJ2-3	TRBV5-1	CASSSTGLTDTQYF	TGCGCCAGCAGCTCTACAGGGCTCACAGATACGCAGTATTTT
15	.	TRBD1	TRBJ2-7	TRBV19	CASSSRTGGRFEQYF	TGTGCCAGTAGTTCCCGGACAGGGGGAAGGTTCGAGCAGTACTTC
15	.	TRBD1	TRBJ2-7	TRBV5-1	CASSSFPGQGAEQYF	TGCGCCAGCAGCTCCTTCCCGGGACAGGGGGCGGAGCAGTACTTC
13	.	.	TRBJ1-2	TRBV25-1	CASSDQGHHGYTF	TGTGCCAGCAGTGATCAGGGGCATCACGGCTACACCTTC
14	.	.	TRBJ1-5	TRBV7-9	CASTLGGGNQPQHF	TGTGCCAGCACCTTGGGGGGCGGCAATCAGCCCCAGCATTTT
17	.	TRBD1	TRBJ1-1	TRBV5-1	CASSLIGQAYMNTEAFF	TGCGCCAGCAGCTTAATAGGACAGGCCTATATGAACACTGAAGCTTTCTTT
10	.	.	TRBJ1-5	TRBV20-1	CSAINQPQHF	TGCAGTGCTATAAATCAGCCCCAGCATTTT
16	.	.	TRBJ1-3	TRBV7-9	CASSSTRPGAGNTIYF	TGTGCCAGCAGCTCGACAAGGCCCGGGGCTGGAAACACCATATATTTT
10	once	.	TRBJ2-7	TRBV21-1	CAPGQAEQYF	TGTGCCCCCGGACAGGCCGAGCAGTACTTC
15	.	TRBD1	TRBJ1-5	TRBV5-1	CASSPTTGEVQPQHF	TGCGCCAGCAGTCCTACGACAGGGGAGGTTCAGCCCCAGCATTTT
14	.	.	TRBJ1-2	TRBV11-2	CASSLGQSRNGYTF	TGTGCCAGCAGCCTCGGACAGTCGCGGAATGGCTACACCTTC
14	.	.	TRBJ1-5	TRBV4-1	CASSQDQGNQPQHF	TGCGCCAGCAGCCAAGATCAGGGCAATCAGCCCCAGCATTTT
19	once	TRBD1	TRBJ1-2	TRBV9	CASSVAARGQGSHYYGYTF	TGTGCCAGCAGCGTAGCCGCAAGGGGACAGGGCAGCCATTACTATGGCTACACCTTC
14	.	TRBD2	TRBJ2-7	TRBV9	CASSVGEGSYEQYF	TGTGCCAGCAGCGTAGGGGAGGGTAGCTACGAGCAGTACTTC
16	.	TRBD1	TRBJ2-7	TRBV3-1/TRBV3-2	CASSHAGTGGFYEQYF	TGTGCCAGCAGCCACGCCGGGACAGGGGGTTTCTACGAGCAGTACTTC
17	.	.	TRBJ1-3	TRBV7-9	CASSLILLVFSGNTIYF	TGTGCCAGCAGCTTAATACTTTTAGTGTTCTCTGGAAACACCATATATTTT
12	.	TRBD1	TRBJ2-1	TRBV12-5	CASGRDSNEQFF	TGTGCTAGTGGTAGGGACAGCAATGAGCAGTTCTTC
17	.	TRBD2	TRBJ2-3	TRBV2	CASSGALGTSGTDTQYF	TGTGCCAGCAGTGGGGCTCTTGGGACTAGCGGCACAGATACGCAGTATTTT
17	.	.	TRBJ2-2	TRBV4-2	CASSQDLTARGTGELFF	TGTGCCAGCAGCCAAGATCTAACAGCTCGGGGCACCGGGGAGCTGTTTTTT
15	.	.	TRBJ2-7	TRBV11-1	CASSLEGPTSYEQYF	TGTGCCAGCAGCTTAGAGGGGCCGACCTCCTACGAGCAGTACTTC
13	.	.	TRBJ2-7	TRBV7-2	CASSKKQTYEQYF	TGTGCCAGCAGCAAAAAACAGACCTACGAGCAGTACTTC
14	few	TRBD2	TRBJ2-7	TRBV3-1/TRBV3-2	CASSQASGRAKQYF	TGTGCCAGCAGCCAAGCTAGCGGGAGGGCTAAGCAGTACTTC
14	.	TRBD1	TRBJ1-2	TRBV28	CASTTGQGAYGYTF	TGTGCCAGCACCACCGGACAGGGGGCGTACGGCTACACCTTC
15	.	.	TRBJ1-4	TRBV5-1	CASSPIEQGTEKLFF	TGCGCCAGCAGCCCGATTGAACAGGGAACTGAAAAACTGTTTTTT
13	.	.	TRBJ1-1	TRBV7-6	CASSLGQGFGAFF	TGTGCCAGCAGCTTAGGTCAGGGTTTTGGAGCTTTCTTT
14	.	.	TRBJ1-6	TRBV5-1	CASSPDIGRSPLHF	TGCGCCAGCAGCCCAGACATAGGTCGTTCACCCCTCCACTTT
15	.	.	TRBJ1-2	TRBV19	CASSTNTGSQYYYTF	TGTGCCAGTAGTACAAATACAGGGTCTCAGTATTATTACACCTTC
15	.	.	TRBJ1-1	TRBV19	CASSMVRGVGTEAFF	TGTGCCAGTAGTATGGTACGGGGGGTCGGCACTGAAGCTTTCTTT